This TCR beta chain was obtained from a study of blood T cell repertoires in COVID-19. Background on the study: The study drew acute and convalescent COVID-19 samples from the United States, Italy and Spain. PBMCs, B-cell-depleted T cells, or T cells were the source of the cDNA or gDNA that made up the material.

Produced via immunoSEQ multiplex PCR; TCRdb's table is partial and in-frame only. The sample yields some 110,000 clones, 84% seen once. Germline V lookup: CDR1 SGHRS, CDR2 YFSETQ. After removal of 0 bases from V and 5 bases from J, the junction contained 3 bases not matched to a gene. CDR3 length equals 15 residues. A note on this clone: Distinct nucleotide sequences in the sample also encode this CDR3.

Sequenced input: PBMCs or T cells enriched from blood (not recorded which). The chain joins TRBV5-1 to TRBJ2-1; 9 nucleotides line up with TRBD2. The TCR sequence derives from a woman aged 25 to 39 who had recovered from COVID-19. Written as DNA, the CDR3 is TGCGCCAGCAGCTTGGTCCTAGCGGGGAACAATGAGCAGTTCTTC. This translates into CASSLVLAGNNEQFF. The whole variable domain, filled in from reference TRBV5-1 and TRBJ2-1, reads KAGVTQTPRYLIKTRGQQVTLSCSPISGHRSVSWYQQTPGQGLQFLFEYFSETQRNKGNFPGRFSGRQFSNSRSEMNVSTLELGDSALYLCASSLVLAGNNEQFFGPGTRLTVL.